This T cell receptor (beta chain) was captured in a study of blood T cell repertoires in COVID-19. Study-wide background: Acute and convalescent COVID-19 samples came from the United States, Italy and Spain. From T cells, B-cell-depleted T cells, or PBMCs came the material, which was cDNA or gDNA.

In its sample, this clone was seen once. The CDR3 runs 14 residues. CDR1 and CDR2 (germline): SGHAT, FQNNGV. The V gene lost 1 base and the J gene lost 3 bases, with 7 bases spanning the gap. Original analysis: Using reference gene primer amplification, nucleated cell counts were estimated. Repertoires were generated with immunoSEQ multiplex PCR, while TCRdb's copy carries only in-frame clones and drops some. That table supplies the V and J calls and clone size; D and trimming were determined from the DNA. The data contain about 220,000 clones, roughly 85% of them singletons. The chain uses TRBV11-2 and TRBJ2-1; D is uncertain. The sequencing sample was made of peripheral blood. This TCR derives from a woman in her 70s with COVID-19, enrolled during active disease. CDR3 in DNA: TGTGCCAGCAGCTTAGGGGCCGGCTACAATGAGCAGTTCTTC. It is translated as CASSLGAGYNEQFF.